This record concerns one TCR beta chain sequence. The CDR3 totals 16 residues. CDR1 and CDR2 (germline): LNHDA, SQIVND (reference sequence). V lost 4 bases, J lost 2 bases, and 3 bases stayed unmatched. These data originate in a study of sequential checkpoint blockade in melanoma. The protocol was immunoSEQ multiplex PCR, while the TCRdb copy is restricted to in-frame clones and leaves out a portion. The sample includes some 32,000 clones, 82% of them seen just once. Treatment noted: randomized to nivolumab then ipilimumab (arm A) or the reverse (arm B). J is TRBJ2-2 and V is TRBV19; 11 nucleotides match TRBD1. This TCR derives from a human donor with melanoma. The source material was CD8+ T cells sorted from blood (inferred from file names), sampled from a patient given nivolumab and ipilimumab in sequence. CDR3 sequence reads: CASSKDRGRNTGELFF. DNA of the CDR3: TGTGCCAGTAGTAAGGACAGGGGGCGTAACACCGGGGAGCTGTTTTTT.